This T cell receptor beta chain appears in the sequencing data of a study of Graves' ophthalmopathy and Graves' hyperthyroidism. This clonotype was seen a few times. No antigen is known for it. Study findings and constraints: Ophthalmopathy progression was predicted by the model at 70.59% sensitivity and about 72% specificity.

Transcripts of RNA were the source for amplifying TCR beta CDR3 regions. A first-round RT-PCR used HTBI primers, followed by a second-round multiplex PCR. Each CDR3 protein gets one entry after TCRdb re-called the multiplex PCR reads with MiXCR. Of over a million distinct CDR3 sequences in the sample, about two fifths were seen once. Germline CDR1 SQVTM, CDR2 ANQGSEA. The CDR3 contains 12 residues. J lost 5 bases, V lost 4 bases, and 4 bases had no gene match. This chain uses TRBV29-1 with TRBJ1-2; 7 nucleotides align to TRBD1. The clonotype comes from an adult man with Graves' hyperthyroidism. Sequencing was done on a sample of peripheral blood or thyroid tissue (not recorded which). The chain's CDR3 is CSVGTGWYGYTF. As DNA, the CDR3 is TGCAGCGTTGGGACAGGCTGGTATGGCTACACCTTC. The full variable domain, in which reference TRBV29-1 and TRBJ1-2 provide the parts outside the CDR3, is SAVISQKPSRDICQRGTSLTIQCQVDSQVTMMFWYRQQPGQSLTLIATANQGSEATYESGFVIDKFPISRPNLTFSTLTVSNMSPEDSSIYLCSVGTGWYGYTFGSGTRLTVV.